This TCR beta chain was obtained from a study of blood T cell repertoires in COVID-19. About the study: Italy, Spain and the United States were the sources of the convalescent and acute COVID-19 samples. PBMCs, B-cell-depleted T cells, or T cells were the source of the cDNA or gDNA that made up the material.

Per the study methods: Cell counts per sample came from amplifying reference gene primers. The data were produced by immunoSEQ multiplex PCR, yet TCRdb's version contains in-frame clones alone and is incomplete. V and J calls and clone size are copied from that table; D and trimming were computed from the DNA. The sample consists of around 60,000 clones, 70% to 90% of them appearing once. Germline CDR1 SGHAT, CDR2 FQNNGV. Losses at the gene ends were 1 base for V and 8 bases for J; bases not matched to a gene: 9. This CDR3 contains 17 residues. Sequenced material: peripheral blood. The chain is built from TRBV11-2 and TRBJ2-1, with 12 nucleotides matching TRBD2. This clonotype originated in a man in his forties or fifties with active COVID-19. CDR3: CASSLGASGGAGDEQFF. The CDR3 region has the DNA TGTGCCAGCAGCTTAGGTGCTAGCGGGGGGGCCGGGGATGAGCAGTTCTTC.